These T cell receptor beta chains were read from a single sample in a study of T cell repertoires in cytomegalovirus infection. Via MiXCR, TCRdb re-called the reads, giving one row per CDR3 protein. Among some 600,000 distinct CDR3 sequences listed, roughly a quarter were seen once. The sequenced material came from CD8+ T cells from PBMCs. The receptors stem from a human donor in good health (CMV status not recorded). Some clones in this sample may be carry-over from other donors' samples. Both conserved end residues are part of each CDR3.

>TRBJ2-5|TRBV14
CASSPGTGDFQETQYF
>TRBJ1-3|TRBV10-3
CAISGQGEPGNTIYF
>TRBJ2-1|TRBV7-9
CASSYRTGGSYNEQFF
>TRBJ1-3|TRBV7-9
CASSPAVSGNGNTIYF
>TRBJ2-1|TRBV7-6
CASSYRRGKDNEQFF
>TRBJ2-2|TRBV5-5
CASSLGRVHRQGANTGELFF
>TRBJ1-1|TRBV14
CASSQVLAGSGAFF
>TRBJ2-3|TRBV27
CASSFSGTSATDTQYF
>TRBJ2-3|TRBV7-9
CASTKPGGVTDTQYF
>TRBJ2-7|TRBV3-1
CASSPPREGLSYEQYF
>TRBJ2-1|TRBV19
CASSIDLWDTYNEQFF
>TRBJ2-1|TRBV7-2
CTSSLYDRAPYNEQFF
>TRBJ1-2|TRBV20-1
CSARGRGQGIFGYTF
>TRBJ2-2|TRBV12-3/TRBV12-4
CASSGLAGTGELFF
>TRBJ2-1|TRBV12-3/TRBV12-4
CASSFSVYNEQFF
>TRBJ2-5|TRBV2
CASSEEGYQETQYF
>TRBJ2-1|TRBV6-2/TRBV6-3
CASSSTEYNEQFF
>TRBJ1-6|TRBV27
CASSTRGDRQASSYNSPLHF
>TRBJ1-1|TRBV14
CASSYVDRADTEAFF
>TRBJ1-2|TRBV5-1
CASSFAQGGYTF
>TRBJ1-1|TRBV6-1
CASSEASLNTEAFF
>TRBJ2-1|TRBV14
CASSQDDGFSYNEQFF